This TCR beta chain was identified during a study of T cell repertoires in cytomegalovirus infection. General study findings and limits: In two of eight donors, the top clonotype was HLA-C-restricted CMV-specific. Cumulative public TCR beta family frequency identified CMV carriers with the relevant HLA.

Germline V gene data show CDR1 as MGHRA and CDR2 as YSYEKL. The CDR3 length is 18 residues. V lost 0 bases, J lost 0 bases, and 8 bases stayed unmatched. In regard to this clonotype: The antigen is unknown.

One entry per CDR3 protein, called by TCRdb with MiXCR from the reads. The sample includes a few hundred thousand distinct CDR3 sequences, 15% to 20% of them seen just once. The sequence derives from a human donor in good health (CMV status not recorded). Some clones in this sample may be carry-over from other donors' samples. The chain is built from TRBV4-1 and TRBJ2-3; 8 bases agree with TRBD2. The source material was PBMCs. CDR3 residues: CASSQDREGSSSTDTQYF. The CDR3 DNA is TGCGCCAGCAGCCAAGATCGGGAGGGCTCCTCTAGCACAGATACGCAGTATTTT.